The next 25 T cell receptor beta chains were all read from a single sample in a study of Graves' ophthalmopathy and Graves' hyperthyroidism. The sequenced template was RNA, covering the TCR beta CDR3 region. Following a first-round RT-PCR that used HTBI primers, a second-round multiplex PCR was carried out. TCRdb independently ran MiXCR on the multiplex PCR reads; one entry per CDR3 protein. The sample contains around 470,000 distinct CDR3 sequences, 14% of which appear only once. The sequencing input was blood. The receptors come from a woman aged 25 to 39 with Graves' ophthalmopathy.

Many counts were recorded for this clonotype. The rearrangement uses TRBV11-2 and TRBJ2-5, with TRBD2 matching over 8 bases. Germline CDR1 reads SGHAT; CDR2 reads FQNNGV. The CDR3 has 18 amino acids. Trimming took 4 bases from V and 2 from J; bases not matched to a gene: 15. CDR3: CASSSGGKAGGYQETQYF. The CDR3 DNA reads as TGTGCCAGCAGCTCAGGCGGAAAGGCGGGGGGTTATCAAGAGACCCAGTACTTC.

Details on this clonotype: This could be a read error, since a much larger clone is one nucleotide away. The chain employs TRBV9 and TRBJ2-3, with D possibly being TRBD2 (6 bases). With 5 bases removed from V and 1 base from J, the gap between germline ends came to 14 bases. The CDR3 runs to 15 residues. Germline V lookup: CDR1 SGDLS, CDR2 YYNGEE. The CDR3 sequence: CASSPEWGGTDTQYF. The CDR3 coding sequence is TGTGCCAGCAGTCCTGAGTGGGGGGGCACAGATACGCAGTATTTT.

This clonotype occurred many times. The chain combines TRBV27 with TRBJ1-1; a weak D match, TRBD1 (5 bases). The CDR3 sequence is 16 residues long. Germline V lookup: CDR1 MNHEY, CDR2 SMNVEV (reference sequence). V lost 3 bases to trimming and J lost 0 bases, with 14 bases between them. CDR3 residues: CASSFAGGGMNTEAFF. CDR3 DNA sequence: TGTGCCAGCAGTTTTGCTGGCGGGGGAATGAACACTGAAGCTTTCTTT.

The chain employs TRBV30 and TRBJ1-1; D ambiguous. Trimming left V 1 base short and J 6 bases short, with 12 bases between. Germline V gene data show CDR1 as GTSNPN and CDR2 as SVGIG (reference sequence). CDR3 length equals 13 residues. The CDR3 nucleotides are TGTGCCTGGAGTGCCTCGATGAGCGCTGAAGCTTTCTTT. It codes for CAWSASMSAEAFF. Full variable domain (remainder filled in from reference TRBV30 and TRBJ1-1): SQTIHQWPATLVQPVGSPLSLECTVEGTSNPNLYWYRQAAGRGLQLLFYSVGIGQISSEVPQNLSASRPQDRQFILSSKKLLLSDSGFYLCAWSASMSAEAFFGQGTRLTVV.

This clonotype has a count of ten or more. The rearrangement uses TRBV30 and TRBJ2-7; 7 nucleotides line up with TRBD2. The V gene's germline CDR1 is GTSNPN and CDR2 SVGIG (reference sequence). The CDR3 totals 13 residues. J was trimmed by 6 bases and V by 0 bases; bases with no gene match: 5. The CDR3: CAWSVAGSAEQYF. In DNA, the CDR3 is TGTGCCTGGAGTGTAGCGGGAAGTGCCGAGCAGTACTTC.

V and J are TRBV6-1 and TRBJ2-5; D call uncertain. Trimming shortened V by 1 base and J by 1 base, and 10 bases separated the two germline ends. There are 15 residues in the CDR3. Germline CDR1 and CDR2: MNHNS and SASEGT. The CDR3: CASSEGARVQETQYF. The CDR3, as DNA: TGTGCCAGCAGTGAAGGTGCACGGGTCCAAGAGACCCAGTACTTC.

In this sample, this clonotype turned up many times. V is TRBV24-1 and J is TRBJ2-7; either TRBD1 or TRBD2 may supply D (5 bases each). CDR3 length equals 13 residues. Germline CDR1 KGHDR, CDR2 SFDVKD. Trimming removed 7 bases at V and 3 bases at J, with 12 bases between. DNA of the CDR3: TGTGCCACCAGCCCCCGTGGGGGCTACGAGCAGTACTTC. This gives the protein CATSPRGGYEQYF.

This clonotype was seen a handful of times. The rearrangement links TRBV5-1 to TRBJ1-2; the match to TRBD1 covers 7 bases. The trim removed 3 bases at V and 2 bases at J, leaving 7 bases unmatched. Germline CDR1 is SGHRS and CDR2 is YFSETQ. This CDR3 has 15 residues. For the CDR3, the DNA is TGCGCCAGCAGCTCCACCGGACAGGCCAACTATGGCTACACCTTC. This encodes CASSSTGQANYGYTF.

There are many counts of this clonotype. The chain combines TRBV30 with TRBJ1-5; D is possibly TRBD1 (5 bases). This CDR3 has 13 amino acids. Germline V gene lookup returns CDR1 GTSNPN and CDR2 SVGIG (reference sequence). Trimming removed 3 bases from V and 2 bases from J, with 8 bases in between. CDR3 DNA sequence: TGTGCCTGGAGCGGAGGGGGCAATCAGCCCCAGCATTTT. This encodes CAWSGGGNQPQHF.

This clonotype has at least ten counts. The V and J genes are TRBV9 and TRBJ2-7, with 7 positions matching TRBD2. CDR3 length equals 15 residues. The V gene's germline CDR1 is SGDLS and CDR2 YYNGEE. Trimming removed 0 bases from V and 2 bases from J; junction bases left unmatched: 5. CDR3 bases: TGTGCCAGCAGCGTAGGAGCGGGGCTAGCCTACGAGCAGTACTTC. It encodes CASSVGAGLAYEQYF. The full variable domain, completed using reference TRBV9 and TRBJ2-7, is DSGVTQTPKHLITATGQRVTLRCSPRSGDLSVYWYQQSLDQGLQFLIQYYNGEERAKGNILERFSAQQFPDLHSELNLSSLELGDSALYFCASSVGAGLAYEQYFGPGTRLTVT.

This clonotype came up many times. The rearrangement joins TRBV19 to TRBJ2-7; TRBD2 matches 10 bases. J was trimmed by 9 bases and V by 4 bases; bases with no gene match: 12. This CDR3 has 15 amino acids. Germline CDR1 and CDR2: LNHDA and SQIVND (reference sequence). The CDR3 loop is CASSNPGTSVRRQYF. CDR3 DNA: TGTGCCAGTAGTAATCCCGGGACTAGCGTCCGTAGGCAGTACTTC. The full variable domain, with the rest looked up from reference TRBV19 and TRBJ2-7, is DGGITQSPKYLFRKEGQNVTLSCEQNLNHDAMYWYRQDPGQGLRLIYYSQIVNDFQKGDIAEGYSVSREKKESFPLTVTSAQKNPTAFYLCASSNPGTSVRRQYFGPGTRLTVT.

This clonotype has ten or more counts. The V gene is TRBV6-5, the J gene TRBJ2-7; D might be TRBD1 (5 bases). Germline-derived CDR1 and CDR2 are MNHEY and SVGAGI. V shed 3 bases and J shed 2 bases, with 11 bases lying between them. This CDR3 has 14 residues. The CDR3, as DNA: TGTGCCAGCAGTTATCCCGACAGAACCTACGAGCAGTACTTC. It yields the protein CASSYPDRTYEQYF.

In this sample, this clonotype turned up many times. The chain has TRBV28 and TRBJ2-7, with D possibly TRBD2 on 5 matching bases. This CDR3 is 14 amino acids long. Trimming shortened V by 3 bases and J by 3 bases, and 12 bases separated the two germline ends. The germline CDR1 and CDR2 sequences are MDHEN and SYDVKM. The CDR3 coding sequence is TGTGCCAGCAGTTTGGGCGGGTTAATCTACGAGCAGTACTTC. Protein product: CASSLGGLIYEQYF. The variable domain in full, completed from reference TRBV28 and TRBJ2-7, reads DVKVTQSSRYLVKRTGEKVFLECVQDMDHENMFWYRQDPGLGLRLIYFSYDVKMKEKGDIPEGYSVSREKKERFSLILESASTNQTSMYLCASSLGGLIYEQYFGPGTRLTVT.

This clonotype was recorded many times. The chain carries TRBV4-1 and TRBJ2-5, with unresolved D. V was cut by 2 bases and J by 4 bases, with 14 bases left in between. This CDR3 comprises 15 residues. CDR1 and CDR2 from the germline V gene are MGHRA and YSYEKL. The CDR3: CASSQRVRIVETQYF. Here the CDR3 DNA reads TGCGCCAGCAGCCAAAGGGTCCGAATCGTAGAGACCCAGTACTTC.

This clonotype was seen at least ten times. The chain is built from TRBV28 and TRBJ2-7; tentative D call: TRBD1 (6 bases). The V end was cut by 5 bases, the J end by 3 bases, with 20 bases between. This CDR3 has 16 residues. Germline-derived CDR1 and CDR2 are MDHEN and SYDVKM. The CDR3 loop reads CASSPSRDNKNYEQYF. DNA for the CDR3: TGTGCCAGCAGTCCCTCTCGGGACAACAAAAACTACGAGCAGTACTTC.

This clonotype has at least ten counts. This chain joins TRBV12-3 or TRBV12-4 and TRBJ1-5; a possible D gene is TRBD1 (6 bases). With 2 bases removed from V and 7 bases from J, the gap between germline ends came to 15 bases. The CDR3 covers 15 residues. The CDR3 DNA sequence: TGTGCCAGCAGTTTAACCAGGGGAGGCGACCAGCCCCAGCATTTT. It yields the protein CASSLTRGGDQPQHF.

This clonotype was observed many times. The V and J genes are TRBV27 and TRBJ1-2; unclear D gene. Germline-derived CDR1 and CDR2 are MNHEY and SMNVEV (reference sequence). The CDR3 is 12 residues long. V shed 10 bases and J shed 5 bases, with 14 bases lying between them. Here the CDR3 reads CATTDGVYGYTF. CDR3 bases: TGTGCCACCACGGACGGAGTGTATGGCTACACCTTC.

This clonotype was observed many times. This chain connects TRBV28 to TRBJ2-5; a weak D match, TRBD2 (5 bases). V lost 4 bases to trimming and J lost 5 bases, with 14 bases between them. The CDR3 spans 14 residues. Looked up from germline, CDR1 is MDHEN and CDR2 is SYDVKM. The CDR3 loop reads CASSSPGWEETQYF. The CDR3 coding sequence is TGTGCCAGCAGTTCCCCCGGGTGGGAGGAGACCCAGTACTTC. Combining the CDR3 with reference TRBV28 and TRBJ2-5 gives the whole variable domain DVKVTQSSRYLVKRTGEKVFLECVQDMDHENMFWYRQDPGLGLRLIYFSYDVKMKEKGDIPEGYSVSREKKERFSLILESASTNQTSMYLCASSSPGWEETQYFGPGTRLLVL.

This clonotype has a count of ten or more. The rearrangement uses TRBV5-4 and TRBJ2-7; 8 bases are shared with TRBD1. J lost 3 bases, V lost 4 bases, and 6 bases had no gene match. Germline values: CDR1 SGHNT, CDR2 YYREEE (reference sequence). The CDR3 is 14 residues long. CDR3 in DNA: TGTGCCAGCAGCCGGACAGGGAGGCACTACGAGCAGTACTTC. Protein sequence: CASSRTGRHYEQYF.

The V and J genes are TRBV20-1 and TRBJ2-7; D may be TRBD2 (6 bases). Germline V gene sequence: CDR1 DFQATT, CDR2 SNEGSKA (reference sequence). The CDR3 has 13 residues. Trimming shortened V by 1 base and J by 5 bases, and 12 bases separated the two germline ends. In DNA, the CDR3 is TGCAGTGCTAGAGGTCGGAGGGGTAACGAGCAGTACTTC. It codes for CSARGRRGNEQYF.

At least ten counts were recorded for this clonotype. The rearrangement joins TRBV27 to TRBJ2-7, with 7 nucleotides matching TRBD1. V shed 7 bases, J shed 5 bases, and the junction held 11 bases outside the gene matches. In germline, CDR1 is MNHEY, CDR2 SMNVEV (reference sequence). The CDR3 length is 14 residues. The CDR3 protein is CASTQGVEGNEQYF. CDR3 coding DNA: TGTGCCAGCACCCAGGGGGTAGAAGGGAACGAGCAGTACTTC.

This clonotype appeared many times. This chain links TRBV20-1 with TRBJ2-2; 12 positions match TRBD2. Germline V lookup: CDR1 DFQATT, CDR2 SNEGSKA (reference sequence). Germline trimming cut 3 bases from V and 7 bases from J; bases unmatched to any gene: 9. The CDR3 runs 16 residues. The CDR3 is CSASGRLAGVVGELFF. In DNA form, the CDR3 reads TGCAGTGCTAGCGGTCGACTAGCGGGAGTGGTCGGGGAGCTGTTTTTT.

This clonotype has at least ten counts. The chain recombines TRBV11-2 with TRBJ2-7, with D possibly being TRBD1 (6 bases). In germline, CDR1 is SGHAT, CDR2 FQNNGV. Between the trimmed V and J ends, which lost 0 bases and 2 bases, there was a span of 11 bases. The CDR3 has 15 residues. The CDR3 sequence is CASSLERTEPYEQYF. The DNA of the CDR3 is TGTGCCAGCAGCTTAGAACGGACAGAACCCTACGAGCAGTACTTC.

This clonotype showed up many times. V usage is TRBV5-5 and J usage is TRBJ2-2; TRBD2 matches 10 bases. The germline V gene has CDR1 SGHKS and CDR2 YYEKEE (reference sequence). Unmatched junction bases numbered 2, after V lost 3 bases and J lost 3 bases. CDR3 size: 15 residues. The CDR3 loop is CASSSSGRHTGELFF. CDR3 coding DNA: TGTGCCAGCAGCTCTAGCGGGAGACACACCGGGGAGCTGTTTTTT.

This clonotype was seen at least ten times. J is TRBJ2-7 and V is TRBV5-1; perhaps TRBD2 as D (6 bases). Germline CDR1 SGHRS, CDR2 YFSETQ. The CDR3 consists of 15 residues. V lost 0 bases and J lost 0, with 10 bases in between. The CDR3 region is CASSLDGGVSYEQYF. In DNA, the CDR3 is TGCGCCAGCAGCTTGGATGGCGGGGTCTCCTACGAGCAGTACTTC.